These T cell receptor beta chains were read from a single sample in a study of T-cell reconstitution after alpha-beta-depleted transplantation in children. TCRdb re-derived calls from the PCR reads in MiXCR, one entry per CDR3 protein. The sample carries about 610,000 distinct CDR3 sequences, over 9.5% recorded once. The sample here was PBMCs from the stem cell graft donor, taken from the stem cell graft. The receptor set was obtained from a human donor who donated a stem cell graft to a child with acute myeloid leukemia. Both conserved end residues are part of each CDR3. The order of the fields is clone size, V gene, D gene, J gene, CDR3 DNA, CDR3 protein. The D gene is left open where the match is weak. Clone size, where shown, is once, few, many, or a class for clones that have expanded.

abundance: -
v_gene: TRBV24-1
d_gene: TRBD1
j_gene: TRBJ1-1
CDR3nt: TGTGCCACCAGTGATCGACAGGGGGGCAGCACTGAAGCTTTCTTT
CDR3aa: CATSDRQGGSTEAFF

abundance: -
v_gene: TRBV15
d_gene: -
j_gene: TRBJ2-6
CDR3nt: TGTGCCACCAGCAGGGAGAGGTCAGGCCCTGGGGCCAACGTCCTGACTTTC
CDR3aa: CATSRERSGPGANVLTF

abundance: -
v_gene: TRBV7-3
d_gene: TRBD2
j_gene: TRBJ2-1
CDR3nt: TGTGCCAGCAGCTTAAGACTTGGCGGGAGCAACAATGAGCAGTTCTTC
CDR3aa: CASSLRLGGSNNEQFF

abundance: -
v_gene: TRBV7-9
d_gene: TRBD2
j_gene: TRBJ2-7
CDR3nt: TGTGCCAGCAGCGGCCGGGACTATTCGTACGAGCAGTACTTC
CDR3aa: CASSGRDYSYEQYF

abundance: -
v_gene: TRBV4-3
d_gene: TRBD2
j_gene: TRBJ2-3
CDR3nt: TGCGCCAGCAGCCAAGTATCGTCGGGAGGCAGAGATACGCAGTATTTT
CDR3aa: CASSQVSSGGRDTQYF

abundance: many
v_gene: TRBV29-1
d_gene: -
j_gene: TRBJ2-2
CDR3nt: TGCAGCGTTGAAGATTCTGGACTAAACACCGGGGAGCTGTTTTTT
CDR3aa: CSVEDSGLNTGELFF

abundance: many
v_gene: TRBV3-1
d_gene: TRBD2
j_gene: TRBJ2-7
CDR3nt: TGTGCCAGCAGCTCCGGGGGGGTGGGGGCCGAGCAGTACTTC
CDR3aa: CASSSGGVGAEQYF

abundance: -
v_gene: TRBV3-1
d_gene: -
j_gene: TRBJ2-3
CDR3nt: TGTGCCAGCAGCCAAGATTCCCGGGGTACGCAGTATTTT
CDR3aa: CASSQDSRGTQYF

abundance: many
v_gene: TRBV6-1
d_gene: -
j_gene: TRBJ2-7
CDR3nt: TGTGCCAGCAGGACCGGGCCGTACGAGCAGTACTTC
CDR3aa: CASRTGPYEQYF

abundance: many
v_gene: TRBV15
d_gene: -
j_gene: TRBJ2-3
CDR3nt: TGTGCCACCAGCAGAGATGGACAGCGCGCAGATACGCAGTATTTT
CDR3aa: CATSRDGQRADTQYF

abundance: -
v_gene: TRBV20-1
d_gene: TRBD2
j_gene: TRBJ2-7
CDR3nt: TGCAGTGCTAGAGAAGGAAGGACTAGCCTCTCCTACGAGCAGTACTTC
CDR3aa: CSAREGRTSLSYEQYF

abundance: -
v_gene: TRBV7-2
d_gene: -
j_gene: TRBJ1-2
CDR3nt: TGTGCCAGCAGCGTACCCAGGGAGAACTATGGCTACACCTTC
CDR3aa: CASSVPRENYGYTF

abundance: few
v_gene: TRBV28
d_gene: -
j_gene: TRBJ2-2
CDR3nt: TGTGCCAGCAGTGCCTACACCGGGGAGCTGTTTTTT
CDR3aa: CASSAYTGELFF

abundance: few
v_gene: TRBV3-1
d_gene: TRBD2
j_gene: TRBJ2-2
CDR3nt: TGTGCCAGCAGCCGCTCGACTAGCGGGAGATCCACCGGGGAGCTGTTTTTT
CDR3aa: CASSRSTSGRSTGELFF

abundance: few
v_gene: TRBV9
d_gene: -
j_gene: TRBJ2-1
CDR3nt: TGTGCCAGCGGCGGGTCCTTAACGAGTGAGCAGTTCTTC
CDR3aa: CASGGSLTSEQFF

abundance: -
v_gene: TRBV2
d_gene: TRBD2
j_gene: TRBJ2-2
CDR3nt: TGTGCCAGCAGTGATGGGGGACTAGCCGGCACCGGGGAGCTGTTTTTT
CDR3aa: CASSDGGLAGTGELFF

abundance: -
v_gene: TRBV7-2
d_gene: -
j_gene: TRBJ1-3
CDR3nt: TGTGCCAGCAGCGACGGCAGGGCTGGAAACACCATATATTTT
CDR3aa: CASSDGRAGNTIYF

abundance: few
v_gene: TRBV12-3/TRBV12-4
d_gene: -
j_gene: TRBJ2-7
CDR3nt: TGTGCCAGCCGCGGGGCCCCAACCATAGACGAGCAGTACTTC
CDR3aa: CASRGAPTIDEQYF

abundance: -
v_gene: TRBV4-3
d_gene: -
j_gene: TRBJ2-5
CDR3nt: TGCGCCAGCAGCCCCTCGTGGGCTAGCCAAGAGACCCAGTACTTC
CDR3aa: CASSPSWASQETQYF

abundance: -
v_gene: TRBV24-1
d_gene: -
j_gene: TRBJ1-1
CDR3nt: TGTGCCACCAGTGCGGACAGTTCGAACACTGAAGCTTTCTTT
CDR3aa: CATSADSSNTEAFF

abundance: many
v_gene: TRBV29-1
d_gene: -
j_gene: TRBJ2-7
CDR3nt: TGCAGCAGTTGGGACGGGCGGGAGCAGTACTTC
CDR3aa: CSSWDGREQYF

abundance: few
v_gene: TRBV6-5
d_gene: TRBD2
j_gene: TRBJ2-1
CDR3nt: TGTGCCAGCAGTTATGAGGGTAGCGGGATCAGCAATGAGCAGTTCTTC
CDR3aa: CASSYEGSGISNEQFF

abundance: many
v_gene: TRBV12-3/TRBV12-4
d_gene: -
j_gene: TRBJ1-1
CDR3nt: TGTGCCAGCAGTCCTGGGGCAGGGGTGATGAACACTGAAGCTTTCTTT
CDR3aa: CASSPGAGVMNTEAFF

abundance: many
v_gene: TRBV7-8
d_gene: -
j_gene: TRBJ2-7
CDR3nt: TGTGCCAGCAGCTTAGAAGGGGGGCCGAGACAGCACGGCGAGCAGTACTTC
CDR3aa: CASSLEGGPRQHGEQYF

abundance: few
v_gene: TRBV3-1
d_gene: -
j_gene: TRBJ2-1
CDR3nt: TGTGCCAGCAGCCAAGAGGGGGAGCAGTTCTTC
CDR3aa: CASSQEGEQFF

abundance: few
v_gene: TRBV7-8
d_gene: -
j_gene: TRBJ1-5
CDR3nt: TGTGCCAGCAGCTTAGCAGGGGTTAGCAATCACCCCCAGCATTTT
CDR3aa: CASSLAGVSNHPQHF

abundance: few
v_gene: TRBV12-3/TRBV12-4
d_gene: -
j_gene: TRBJ2-7
CDR3nt: TGTGCCAGCAGTCCTTCTCGCCAGCGGGCTTCCTACGAGCAGTACTTC
CDR3aa: CASSPSRQRASYEQYF

abundance: few
v_gene: TRBV11-2
d_gene: -
j_gene: TRBJ2-7
CDR3nt: TGTGCCAGCAGCTTCCTAGCTAATCCATACGAGCAGTACTTC
CDR3aa: CASSFLANPYEQYF

abundance: once
v_gene: TRBV4-3
d_gene: TRBD1
j_gene: TRBJ1-2
CDR3nt: TGCGCCAGCACCACTAGACAGGGGGCAAGTGGCTACACCTTC
CDR3aa: CASTTRQGASGYTF

abundance: -
v_gene: TRBV3-1
d_gene: TRBD2
j_gene: TRBJ2-3
CDR3nt: TGTGCCAGCAGCCAACCTAGGACTAGCGGGGCGGATACGCAGTATTTT
CDR3aa: CASSQPRTSGADTQYF

abundance: many
v_gene: TRBV29-1
d_gene: TRBD2
j_gene: TRBJ2-1
CDR3nt: TGCAGCGCCGCTTATGGACTAGCGGTGCACAATGAGCAGTTCTTC
CDR3aa: CSAAYGLAVHNEQFF